This T cell receptor (beta chain) was recovered during a study of blood T cells in healthy people across ages. Then a second PCR, running roughly 6 to 11 cycles, was carried out with a sample-barcoded 5' primer and a J-beta primer mix. Template switching added a 12-random-nucleotide identifier to every cDNA molecule. TCRdb re-derived calls from the 5' RACE reads in MiXCR, one entry per CDR3 protein. The repertoire holds fewer than 1.5 million distinct CDR3 sequences, with 40% to 50% as singletons. Notes on the study in general: Since the PBMCs were unsorted, naive and antigen-experienced cells could not be conclusively compared. Donor CMV status, an unknown factor, possibly confounded changes in expanded clonotypes.

With 6 bases removed from V and 0 bases from J, the gap between germline ends came to 19 bases. There are 16 residues in the CDR3. Germline V gene data show CDR1 as DFQATT and CDR2 as SNEGSKA (reference sequence). This clonotype was counted only a few times. Antigen: not known. Sequencing was carried out using blood. The chain recombines TRBV20-1 with TRBJ2-3; possibly TRBD2 for D (5 bases). This clonotype originated in a young woman in good health. CDR3 sequence reads: CSAPIRGSISTDTQYF. As DNA, the CDR3 is TGCAGTGCCCCAATACGGGGATCCATTAGCACAGATACGCAGTATTTT.